What follows describes a single T cell receptor beta chain. The antigen is undetermined. The entry originates in a study of shared clonotypes between healthy human individuals. Broader study findings: Generally, estimated richness proved larger in naive subsets than it did in memory subsets. How much donors shared clonotypes was expected to be affected by sequencing depth. Lower generation probabilities were found for non-shared clonotypes than for those shared by all four donors.

Original processing notes: Without quality scores, immunoSEQ junctional reads could not be filtered like full-length reads. Using immunoSEQ multiplex PCR, the repertoire was profiled, and TCRdb retains in-frame clones only, with some absent. V and J calls plus clone size are reproduced from that table; the DNA served to infer D and trimming. This table has some 1,900,000 clones, around 96% appearing once. In the naive CD8 group, cells lacked CD45RO and were positively selected for CCR7, so terminally differentiated effector memory CD45RA+ cells were left out. Deletions cut 7 bases from V and 7 bases from J, with 20 bases between. The CDR3 length is 15 residues. Per the germline V gene, CDR1 is SGHTS and CDR2 is YDEGEE.

The source is a man aged 18 to 30 in good health. The genes are TRBV5-8 and TRBJ2-2, with D possibly TRBD1 on 6 matching bases. The sample comprised naive CD8+ T cells sorted from blood. CDR3 DNA sequence: TGTGCCAGCTGGGTGACAGGCCCTGCCCTCGGGGAGCTGTTTTTT. This sequence encodes CASWVTGPALGELFF. The entire variable domain, with the rest obtained from reference TRBV5-8 and TRBJ2-2, is as follows: EAGVTQSPTHLIKTRGQQATLRCSPISGHTSVYWYQQALGLGLQFLLWYDEGEERNRGNFPPRFSGRQFPNYSSELNVNALELEDSALYLCASWVTGPALGELFFGEGSRLTVL.